This T cell receptor beta chain was obtained from a study of T cell repertoires in cytomegalovirus infection (dated by TCRdb to the late 2010s). General notes on the study: Donor HLA type was relevant to the analysis, because carriage of CMV infection together with the matching HLA type was indicated by public TCR beta signatures. Study-wide findings and limitations: The ex vivo response was dominated by HLA-C-restricted CMV-specific TCR beta clonotypes, which also provided the single most frequent clonotype in two of eight donors. In both this cohort and an independent 352-donor cohort, the cumulative frequency of public TCR beta family members distinguished carriers of CMV infection plus the relevant HLA type.

There are a few counts of this clonotype. The antigen it binds to is not known. Per-nucleotide qualities are absent, and no much larger clonotype sits a single base away. In the germline V gene, CDR1 corresponds to SGHVS and CDR2 to FNYEAQ. V loses 5 bases of germline sequence and J loses 0 bases, and the interval between the two ends is 15 bases. The CDR3 runs 16 residues from the cysteine to the phenylalanine. Only CDR3 DNA remains: 48 bases, in frame from the first base. TCRdb names Illumina HiSeq 1500 as the instrument used. TCRdb itself trimmed the public reads at Q25 with fastp, ran MiXCR and retained productive beta chains. All rows with the same CDR3 protein become a single entry with the most common DNA and genes. In all, the sample holds approximately 200,000 distinct CDR3 sequences, and roughly 28% of those were seen once. Approximately 30% of the sample belongs to the ten largest clones.

The chain is made from TRBV7-6 and TRBJ2-3, with TRBD2 tentatively as D gene (5 bases match). This receptor was taken from a human donor in good health (CMV status not recorded). Some clones in this sample may be carry-over from other donors' samples. Material for sequencing was PBMCs. The CDR3 region reads CASSRGGGTSTDTQYF. Here is the DNA: TGTGCCAGCAGCCGAGGAGGCGGAACTAGCACAGATACGCAGTATTTT.